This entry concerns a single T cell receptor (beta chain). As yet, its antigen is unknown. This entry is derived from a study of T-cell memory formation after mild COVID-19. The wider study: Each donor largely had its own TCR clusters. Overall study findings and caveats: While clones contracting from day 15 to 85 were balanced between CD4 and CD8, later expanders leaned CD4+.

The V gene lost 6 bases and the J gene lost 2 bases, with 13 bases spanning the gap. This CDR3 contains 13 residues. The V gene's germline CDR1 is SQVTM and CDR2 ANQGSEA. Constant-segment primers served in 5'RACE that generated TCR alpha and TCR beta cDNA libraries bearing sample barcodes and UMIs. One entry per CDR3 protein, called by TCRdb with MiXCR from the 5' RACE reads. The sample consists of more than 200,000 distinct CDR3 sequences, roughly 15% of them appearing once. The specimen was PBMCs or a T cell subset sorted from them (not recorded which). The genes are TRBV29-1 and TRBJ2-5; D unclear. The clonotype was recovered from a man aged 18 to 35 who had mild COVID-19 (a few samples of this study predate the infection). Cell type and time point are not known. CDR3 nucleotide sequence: TGCAGCGTACGTTCGTCCTTTCAAGAGACCCAGTACTTC. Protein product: CSVRSSFQETQYF.